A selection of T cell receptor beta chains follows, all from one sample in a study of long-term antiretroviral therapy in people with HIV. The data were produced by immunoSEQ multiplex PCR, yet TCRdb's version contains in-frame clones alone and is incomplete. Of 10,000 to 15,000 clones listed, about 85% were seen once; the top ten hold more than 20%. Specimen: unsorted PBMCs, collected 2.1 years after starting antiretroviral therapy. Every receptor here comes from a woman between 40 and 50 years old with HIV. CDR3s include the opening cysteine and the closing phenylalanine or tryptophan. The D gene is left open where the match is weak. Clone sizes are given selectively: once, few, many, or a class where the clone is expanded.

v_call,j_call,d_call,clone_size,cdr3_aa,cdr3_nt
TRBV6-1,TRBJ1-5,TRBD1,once,CASSDRGYSNQPQHF,TGTGCCAGCAGTGACAGGGGGTATAGCAATCAGCCCCAGCATTTT
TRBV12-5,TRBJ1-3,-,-,CASGLVPLTGNTIYF,TGTGCTAGTGGTTTGGTACCCTTAACTGGAAACACCATATATTTT
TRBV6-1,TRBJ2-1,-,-,CASSELQDYNEQFF,TGTGCCAGCAGTGAGTTACAGGACTACAATGAGCAGTTCTTC
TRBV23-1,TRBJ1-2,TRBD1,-,CASSTPGTDPNYGYTF,TGCGCCAGCAGTACCCCCGGGACAGACCCTAACTATGGCTACACCTTC
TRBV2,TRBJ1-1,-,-,CASNGEGRRTEAFF,TGTGCCAGCAATGGGGAGGGTCGACGCACTGAAGCTTTCTTT
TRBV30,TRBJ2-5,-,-,CAWSDQRETQYF,TGTGCCTGGAGCGATCAAAGGGAAACCCAGTACTTC
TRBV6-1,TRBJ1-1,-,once,CASSEFGTLVNTEAFF,TGTGCCAGCAGTGAATTCGGGACGCTCGTGAACACTGAAGCTTTCTTT
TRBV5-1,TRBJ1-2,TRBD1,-,CASGGWDRGRSTNYGYTF,TGCGCCAGCGGCGGATGGGACAGGGGGCGATCTACTAACTATGGCTACACCTTC
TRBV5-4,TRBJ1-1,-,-,CASSLTYGANTEAFF,TGTGCCAGCAGCCTCACATATGGGGCGAACACTGAAGCTTTCTTT
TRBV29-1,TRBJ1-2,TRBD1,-,CSALGQGNYGYTF,TGCAGCGCCCTGGGACAGGGGAACTATGGCTACACCTTC
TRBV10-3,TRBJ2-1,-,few,CAISPGAVEQFF,TGTGCCATCAGTCCAGGGGCAGTTGAGCAGTTCTTC
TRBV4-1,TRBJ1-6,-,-,CASSQVNYNSPLHF,TGCGCCAGCAGCCAAGTCAATTATAATTCACCCCTCCACTTT
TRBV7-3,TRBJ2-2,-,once,CASSPQSSGYTGELFF,TGTGCCAGCAGCCCACAGTCATCAGGGTACACCGGGGAGCTGTTTTTT
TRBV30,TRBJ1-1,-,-,CAWSVLGGTEAFF,TGTGCCTGGAGTGTACTAGGGGGCACTGAAGCTTTCTTT
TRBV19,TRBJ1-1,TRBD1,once,CASKLGTGVMNTEAFF,TGTGCCAGTAAATTGGGGACAGGGGTAATGAACACTGAAGCTTTCTTT
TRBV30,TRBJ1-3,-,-,CASRDVGPTSGNTIYF,TGTGCCTCCCGGGACGTAGGACCTACGTCCGGAAACACCATATATTTT
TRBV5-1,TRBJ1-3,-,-,CASSEPSSGNTIYF,TGCGCCAGCAGCGAGCCCTCCTCTGGAAACACCATATATTTT
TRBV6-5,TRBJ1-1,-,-,CASSYSGTTNTEAFF,TGTGCCAGCAGTTACTCCGGGACCACAAACACTGAAGCTTTCTTT
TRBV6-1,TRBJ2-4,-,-,CASSDGVSAKNIQYF,TGTGCCAGCAGTGATGGGGTATCAGCCAAAAACATTCAGTACTTC
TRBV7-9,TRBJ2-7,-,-,CASSLLGGGESYEQYF,TGTGCCAGCAGCTTATTGGGGGGGGGCGAATCCTACGAGCAGTACTTC
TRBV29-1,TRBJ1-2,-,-,CSVREGASWAYGYTF,TGCAGCGTACGGGAAGGGGCCTCATGGGCCTATGGCTACACCTTC
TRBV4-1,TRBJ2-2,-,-,CASSQEAETGELFF,TGCGCCAGCAGCCAAGAGGCGGAGACCGGGGAGCTGTTTTTT
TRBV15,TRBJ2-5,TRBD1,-,CATSRVARGYQETQYF,TGTGCCACCAGCAGAGTTGCCAGGGGGTACCAAGAGACCCAGTACTTC
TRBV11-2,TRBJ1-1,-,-,CASSLQVHTEAFF,TGTGCCAGCAGCTTACAGGTGCACACTGAAGCTTTCTTT
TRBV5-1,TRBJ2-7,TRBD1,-,CASSPLDRGSSYEQYF,TGCGCCAGCAGCCCGCTGGACAGGGGAAGCTCCTACGAGCAGTACTTC
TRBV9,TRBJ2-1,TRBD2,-,CASSVVGLAGDEQFF,TGTGCCAGCAGCGTAGTCGGCCTAGCGGGGGATGAGCAGTTCTTC
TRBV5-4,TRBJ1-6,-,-,CASSLGGIQNSPLHF,TGTGCCAGCAGCTTGGGGGGGATACAGAATTCACCCCTCCACTTT
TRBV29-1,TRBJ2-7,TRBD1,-,CSVDGQGGDEQYF,TGCAGCGTTGATGGACAGGGTGGGGACGAGCAGTACTTC
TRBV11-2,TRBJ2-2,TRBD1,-,CASSLGTGTTGELFF,TGTGCCAGCAGCTTAGGGACAGGGACCACCGGGGAGCTGTTTTTT
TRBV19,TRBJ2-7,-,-,CASPDRSRHGTYEQYF,TGTGCCAGTCCCGACCGCTCTCGACACGGGACCTACGAGCAGTACTTC
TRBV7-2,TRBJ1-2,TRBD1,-,CASSLGGTAGYGYTF,TGTGCCAGCTCATTAGGGGGGACAGCGGGCTATGGCTACACCTTC
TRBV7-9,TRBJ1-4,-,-,CASSLGDRSPQHEKLFF,TGTGCCAGCAGCTTAGGTGACAGGTCCCCTCAGCACGAAAAACTGTTTTTT
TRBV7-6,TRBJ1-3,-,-,CASSLAGGNSGNTIYF,TGTGCCAGCAGCTTAGCGGGCGGGAACTCTGGAAACACCATATATTTT
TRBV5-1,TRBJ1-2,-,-,CASSLSLLQEYGYTF,TGCGCCAGCAGCTTGAGCTTACTCCAAGAATATGGCTACACCTTC
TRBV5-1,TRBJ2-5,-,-,CASSRGHQETQYF,TGCGCCAGCAGCCGGGGACACCAAGAGACCCAGTACTTC
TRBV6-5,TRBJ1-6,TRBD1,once,CASSTQGDNSPLHF,TGTGCCAGCAGTACCCAGGGGGACAATTCACCCCTCCACTTT
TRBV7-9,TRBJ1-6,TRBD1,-,CASSFWTGIYNSPLHF,TGTGCCAGCAGCTTCTGGACAGGGATTTATAATTCACCCCTCCACTTT
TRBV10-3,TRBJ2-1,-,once,CAISEGSSYNEQFF,TGTGCCATCAGTGAGGGTAGCTCCTACAATGAGCAGTTCTTC
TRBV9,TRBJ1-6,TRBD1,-,CASSVAGGQSSYNSPLHF,TGTGCCAGCAGCGTAGCTGGGGGACAGAGCTCCTATAATTCACCCCTCCACTTT
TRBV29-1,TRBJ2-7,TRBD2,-,CSVAPGGSSYEQYF,TGCAGCGTTGCACCGGGGGGGAGCTCCTACGAGCAGTACTTC
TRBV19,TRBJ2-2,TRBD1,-,CASSRDRVMGTGELFF,TGTGCCAGTAGCCGGGACAGGGTAATGGGCACCGGGGAGCTGTTTTTT
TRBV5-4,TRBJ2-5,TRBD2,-,CASSLRVRSSGDKETQYF,TGTGCCAGCAGCTTGAGGGTCCGGAGTAGCGGGGACAAAGAGACCCAGTACTTC
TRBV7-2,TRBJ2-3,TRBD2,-,CASSLRTGGSTDTQYF,TGTGCCAGCAGCTTAAGGACGGGGGGAAGCACAGATACGCAGTATTTT
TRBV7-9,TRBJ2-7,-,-,CASSAQGGAGHEQYF,TGTGCCAGCAGCGCACAGGGCGGAGCTGGCCACGAGCAGTACTTC
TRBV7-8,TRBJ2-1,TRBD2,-,CASSGPWTSGGGEQFF,TGTGCCAGCAGCGGACCTTGGACTAGCGGGGGCGGTGAGCAGTTCTTC
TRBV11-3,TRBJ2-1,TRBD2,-,CASSLGLEFDEQFF,TGTGCCAGCAGCTTGGGACTAGAGTTTGATGAGCAGTTCTTC